This T cell receptor beta chain was observed in a study of cytomegalovirus exposure and HLA in healthy donors. The PCR ran on 60 Vbeta and 13 Jbeta primers. Sequenced by immunoSEQ multiplex PCR; TCRdb stores in-frame clones only, minus some. The data hold 150,000 to 200,000 clones, with roughly 80% observed a single time. This clone was observed a handful of times. The specimen was PBMCs. This TCR derives from a female donor in good health and CMV-seronegative.

The CDR3 protein is CASSITGTANYGYTF. CDR3 sequence (DNA): TGTGCCAGTAGTATAACCGGGACAGCTAACTATGGCTACACCTTC. V is TRBV19 and J is TRBJ1-2; 7 nucleotides agree with TRBD1. Germline CDR1 is LNHDA and CDR2 is SQIVND (reference sequence). J gave up 0 bases and V 2 bases, and 3 bases lay outside the gene matches. The CDR3 consists of 15 residues. Using reference TRBV19 and TRBJ1-2 for the parts outside the CDR3, the full variable domain is DGGITQSPKYLFRKEGQNVTLSCEQNLNHDAMYWYRQDPGQGLRLIYYSQIVNDFQKGDIAEGYSVSREKKESFPLTVTSAQKNPTAFYLCASSITGTANYGYTFGSGTRLTVV.